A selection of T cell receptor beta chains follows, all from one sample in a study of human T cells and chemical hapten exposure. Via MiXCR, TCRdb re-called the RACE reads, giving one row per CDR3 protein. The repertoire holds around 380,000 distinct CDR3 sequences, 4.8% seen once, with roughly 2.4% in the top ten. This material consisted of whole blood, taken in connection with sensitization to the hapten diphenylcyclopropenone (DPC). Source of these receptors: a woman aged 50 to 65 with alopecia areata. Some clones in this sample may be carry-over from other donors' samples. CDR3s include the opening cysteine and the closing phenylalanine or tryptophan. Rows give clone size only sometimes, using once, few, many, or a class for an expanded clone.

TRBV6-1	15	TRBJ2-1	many	CASSPRRAGSNEQFF
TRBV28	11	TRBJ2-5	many	CAIEVQETQYF
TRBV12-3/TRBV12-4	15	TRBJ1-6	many	CASSLRGAGGSPLHF
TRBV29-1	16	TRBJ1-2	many	CSVEDREGGANYGYTF
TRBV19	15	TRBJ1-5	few	CASSIYRGDNQPQHF
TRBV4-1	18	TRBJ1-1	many	CASSQPYARTGRNTEAFF
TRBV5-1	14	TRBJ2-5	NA	CASSYPAGEETQYF
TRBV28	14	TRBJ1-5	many	CASSFGVVGQPQHF
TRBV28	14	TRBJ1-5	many	CASSSSTSNQPQHF
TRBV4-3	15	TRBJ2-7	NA	CASSQGADSQNEQYF
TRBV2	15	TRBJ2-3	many	CASNAGQGTTDTQYF
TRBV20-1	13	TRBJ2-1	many	CSVFKAGKDEQFF
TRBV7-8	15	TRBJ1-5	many	CASSFAGEGNQPQHF
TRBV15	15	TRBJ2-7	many	CATSRADRAAYEQYF
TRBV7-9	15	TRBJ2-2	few	CASRSTGARTGELFF
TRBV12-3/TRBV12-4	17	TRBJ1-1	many	CASSSPRRGWMNTEAFF
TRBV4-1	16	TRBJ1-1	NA	CASSHSDHAGYTEAFF
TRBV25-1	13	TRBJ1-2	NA	CASSEGGLHGYTF
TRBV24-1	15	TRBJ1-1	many	CATQAAGQMNTEAFF
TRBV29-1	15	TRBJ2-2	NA	CSASGQGAVTGELFF
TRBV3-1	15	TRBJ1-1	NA	CASSQGDEGVTEAFF
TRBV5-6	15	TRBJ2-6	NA	CASSPTGPGANVLTF
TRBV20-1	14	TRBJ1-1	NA	CSAIGQGVNTEAFF
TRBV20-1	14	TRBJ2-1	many	CSARDRRVWNEQFF
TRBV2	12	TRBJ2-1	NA	CASRGSVNEQFF
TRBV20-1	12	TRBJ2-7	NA	CSARDSGAGKYF
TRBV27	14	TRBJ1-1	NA	CASSLELANTEAFF
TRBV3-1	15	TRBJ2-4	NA	CASSQYRGEGNIQYF
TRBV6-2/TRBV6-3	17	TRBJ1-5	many	CASSYGAGGTSNQPQHF
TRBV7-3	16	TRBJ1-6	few	CASTRSNGTYNSPLHF
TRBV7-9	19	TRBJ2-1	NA	CASSSPLAPDRRTYNEQFF
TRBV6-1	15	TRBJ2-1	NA	CASSEDDRLVNEQFF
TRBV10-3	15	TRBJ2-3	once	CAISDPGLQADTQYF
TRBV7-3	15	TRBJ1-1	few	CASSATGQGSARAFF
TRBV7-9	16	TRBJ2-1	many	CASSGGPGQTYNEQFF
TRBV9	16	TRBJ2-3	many	CASSVSTGRRTDTQYF
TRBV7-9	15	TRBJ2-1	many	CASSHTRSSYNEQFF